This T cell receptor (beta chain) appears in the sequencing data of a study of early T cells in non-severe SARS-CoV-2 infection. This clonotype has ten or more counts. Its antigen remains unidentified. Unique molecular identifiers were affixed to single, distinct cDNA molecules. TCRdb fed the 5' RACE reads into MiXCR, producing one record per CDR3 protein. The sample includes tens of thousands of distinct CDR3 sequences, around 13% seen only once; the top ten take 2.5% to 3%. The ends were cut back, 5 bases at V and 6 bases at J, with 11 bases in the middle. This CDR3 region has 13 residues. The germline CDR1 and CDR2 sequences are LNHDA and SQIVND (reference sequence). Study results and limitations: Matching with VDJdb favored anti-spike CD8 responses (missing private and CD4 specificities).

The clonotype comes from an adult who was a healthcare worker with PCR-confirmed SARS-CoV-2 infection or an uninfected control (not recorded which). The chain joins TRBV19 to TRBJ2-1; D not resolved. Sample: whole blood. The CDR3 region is CASSEVDGNEQFF. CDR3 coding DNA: TGTGCCAGTAGTGAGGTAGACGGCAATGAGCAGTTCTTC.